This T cell receptor (beta chain) was documented in a study of control samples from healthy donors and cancer patients. This clone was seen only a few times. CDR1 and CDR2 from the germline V gene are MGHRA and YSYEKL. Trimming at V came to 1 base and at J to 4 bases, leaving 3 bases not matched to a gene. CDR3 length: 15 amino acids. Profiling relied on immunoSEQ multiplex PCR, and the TCRdb table lists in-frame clones only, not all of them. The table lists 90,000 to 100,000 clones, around 85% of them singletons, with 38% in the top ten. The receptor comes from a man in his 70s with lung cancer. This chain links TRBV4-1 with TRBJ1-4, with 7 bases lining up with TRBD1. Sequenced input: PBMCs. The CDR3 sequence: CASSQGQGFNEKLFF. The CDR3 nucleotides are TGCGCCAGCAGCCAAGGACAGGGCTTTAATGAAAAACTGTTTTTT.